This T cell receptor (beta chain) was identified in a study of blood T cell repertoires in COVID-19. The wider study: Both acute and convalescent COVID-19 samples were obtained from the United States, Italy and Spain. Sources were T cells, B-cell-depleted T cells, or PBMCs; the material itself was cDNA or gDNA.

Source study methods: Quantification of nucleated cells was approximated via reference gene primer amplification. Method: immunoSEQ multiplex PCR; TCRdb's copy keeps in-frame clones and lacks some. Clone size and V and J calls were adopted from that table, with D and trimming inferred from the DNA. In the table there are about 300,000 clones, 80% to 90% of which are singletons. Germline-derived CDR1 and CDR2 are SEHNR and FQNEAQ (reference sequence). V shed 5 bases, J shed 8 bases, and the junction held 10 bases outside the gene matches. There are 16 residues in the CDR3. Sequenced: peripheral blood. This clonotype originated in a woman in her forties who had recovered from COVID-19. The rearrangement uses TRBV7-9 and TRBJ2-1, with 12 nucleotides matching TRBD2. This CDR3 reads CASSRRGLAGWHEQFF. CDR3 bases: TGTGCCAGCAGCCGTCGAGGACTAGCGGGGTGGCATGAGCAGTTCTTC.